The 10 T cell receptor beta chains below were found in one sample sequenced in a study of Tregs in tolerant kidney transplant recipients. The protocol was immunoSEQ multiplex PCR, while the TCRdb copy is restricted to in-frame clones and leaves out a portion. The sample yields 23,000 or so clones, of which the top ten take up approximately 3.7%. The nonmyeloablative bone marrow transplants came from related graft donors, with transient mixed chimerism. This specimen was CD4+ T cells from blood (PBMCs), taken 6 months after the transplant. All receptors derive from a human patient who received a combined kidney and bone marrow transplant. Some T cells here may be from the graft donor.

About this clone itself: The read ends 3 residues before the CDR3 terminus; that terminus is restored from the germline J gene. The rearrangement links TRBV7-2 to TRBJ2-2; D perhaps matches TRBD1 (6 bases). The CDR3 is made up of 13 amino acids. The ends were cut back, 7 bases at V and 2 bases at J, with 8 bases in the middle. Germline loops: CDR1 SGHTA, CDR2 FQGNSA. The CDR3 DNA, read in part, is TGTGCCAGCAAGGGACAAAACACCGGGGAG. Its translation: CASKGQNTGE. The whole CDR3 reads CASKGQNTGELFF.

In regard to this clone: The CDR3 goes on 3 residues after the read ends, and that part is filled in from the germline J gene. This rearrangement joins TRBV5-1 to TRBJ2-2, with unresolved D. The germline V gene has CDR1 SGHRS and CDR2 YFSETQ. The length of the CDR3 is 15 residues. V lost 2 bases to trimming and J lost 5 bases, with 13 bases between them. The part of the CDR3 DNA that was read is TGCGCCAGCAGCTTAGGGTCTGGCCAAACCGGGGAG. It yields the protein CASSLGSGQTGE. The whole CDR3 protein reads CASSLGSGQTGELFF.

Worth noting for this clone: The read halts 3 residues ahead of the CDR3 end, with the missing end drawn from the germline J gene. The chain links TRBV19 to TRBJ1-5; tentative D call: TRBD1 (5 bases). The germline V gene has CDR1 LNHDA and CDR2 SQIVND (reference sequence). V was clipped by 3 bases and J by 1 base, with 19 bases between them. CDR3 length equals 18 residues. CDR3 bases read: TGTGCCAGTAGTATGAGCAGGGCCGGAGTAGGGAGCAATCAGCCC. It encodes CASSMSRAGVGSNQP. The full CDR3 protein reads CASSMSRAGVGSNQPQHF.

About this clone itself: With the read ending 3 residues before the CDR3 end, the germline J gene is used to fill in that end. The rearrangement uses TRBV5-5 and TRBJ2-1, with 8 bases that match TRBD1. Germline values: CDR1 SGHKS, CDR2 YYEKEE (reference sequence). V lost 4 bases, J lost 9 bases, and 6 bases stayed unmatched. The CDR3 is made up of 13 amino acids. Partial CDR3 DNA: TGTGCCAGCAGCGCCCAGGGGGCGGTTGAG. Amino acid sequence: CASSAQGAVE. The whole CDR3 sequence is CASSAQGAVEQFF.

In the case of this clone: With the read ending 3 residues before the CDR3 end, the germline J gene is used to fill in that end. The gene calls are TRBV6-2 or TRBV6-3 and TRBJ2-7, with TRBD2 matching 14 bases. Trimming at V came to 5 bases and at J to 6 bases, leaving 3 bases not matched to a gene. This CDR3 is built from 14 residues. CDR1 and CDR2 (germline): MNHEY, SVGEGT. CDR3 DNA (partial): TGTGCCAGCAGTGGACTAGCGGGAGGCCGCGAG. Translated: CASSGLAGGRE. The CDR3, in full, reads CASSGLAGGREQYF.

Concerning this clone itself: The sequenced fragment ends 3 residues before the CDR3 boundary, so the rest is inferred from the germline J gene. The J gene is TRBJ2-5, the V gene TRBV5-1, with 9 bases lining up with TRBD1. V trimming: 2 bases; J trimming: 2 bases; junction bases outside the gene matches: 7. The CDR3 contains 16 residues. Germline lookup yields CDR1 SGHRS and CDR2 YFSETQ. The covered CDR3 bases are TGCGCCAGCAGCTTAGGAACAGGGGGCGGGCAAGAGACC. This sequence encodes CASSLGTGGGQET. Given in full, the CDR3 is CASSLGTGGGQETQYF.

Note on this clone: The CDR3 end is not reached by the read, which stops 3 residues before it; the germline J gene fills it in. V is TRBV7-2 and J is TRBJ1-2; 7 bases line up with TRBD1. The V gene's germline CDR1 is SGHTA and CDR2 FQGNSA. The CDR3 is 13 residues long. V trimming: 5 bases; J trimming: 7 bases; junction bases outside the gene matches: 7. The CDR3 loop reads CASSAQGIGGYTF. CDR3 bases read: TGTGCCAGCAGCGCACAGGGGATAGGTGGC.

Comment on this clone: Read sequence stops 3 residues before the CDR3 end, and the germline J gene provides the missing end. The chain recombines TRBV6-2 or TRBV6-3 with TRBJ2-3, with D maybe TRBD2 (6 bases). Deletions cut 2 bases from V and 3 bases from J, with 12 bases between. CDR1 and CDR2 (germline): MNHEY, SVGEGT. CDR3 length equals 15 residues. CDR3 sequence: CASSYPLAETDTQYF. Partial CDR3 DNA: TGTGCCAGCAGTTACCCCTTAGCGGAAACAGATACG.

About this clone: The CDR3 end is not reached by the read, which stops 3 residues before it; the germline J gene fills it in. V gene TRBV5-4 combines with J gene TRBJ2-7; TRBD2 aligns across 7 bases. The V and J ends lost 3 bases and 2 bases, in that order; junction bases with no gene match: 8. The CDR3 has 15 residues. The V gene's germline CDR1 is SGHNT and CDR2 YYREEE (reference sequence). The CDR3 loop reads CASSSRTSSPYEQYF. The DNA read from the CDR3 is TGTGCCAGCAGCTCGAGGACTAGTAGCCCCTACGAG.

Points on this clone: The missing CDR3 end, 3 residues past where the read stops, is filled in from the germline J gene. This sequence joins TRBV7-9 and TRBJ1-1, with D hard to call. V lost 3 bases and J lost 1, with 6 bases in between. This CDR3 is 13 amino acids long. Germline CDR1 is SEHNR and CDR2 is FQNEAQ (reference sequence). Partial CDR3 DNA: TGTGCCAGCAGCTTTCCCAAGAACACTGAA. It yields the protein CASSFPKNTE. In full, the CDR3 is CASSFPKNTEAFF. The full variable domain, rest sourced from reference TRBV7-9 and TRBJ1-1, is DTGVSQNPRHKITKRGQNVTFRCDPISEHNRLYWYRQTLGQGPEFLTYFQNEAQLEKSRLLSDRFSAERPKGSFSTLEIQRTEQGDSAMYLCASSFPKNTEAFFGQGTRLTVV.